This T cell receptor beta chain was documented in a study of OX40 agonist ivuxolimab in advanced cancers. Study at large: Earlier treatment with anti-PD-1, anti-PD-L1 or anti-CTLA-4 was permitted, and about 40% had received some.

This CDR3 is 14 amino acids long. Per the germline V gene, CDR1 is MDHEN and CDR2 is SYDVKM. Trimming stripped 3 bases from V and 2 bases from J, with 10 bases between. Using immunoSEQ multiplex PCR, the repertoire was profiled, and TCRdb retains in-frame clones only, with some absent. The sample consists of roughly 80,000 clones, 90% of them appearing once. Notes on the study in general: On average, CD8+ T cells showed a greater number of expanded clones than CD4+. Among some nonresponders, normalized T-cell clonal expansion was also low.

Notes on this clone: As yet, its antigen is unknown.

This TCR derives from an adult with an advanced solid tumor such as melanoma, head and neck, liver or kidney cancer. The rearrangement links TRBV28 to TRBJ1-2; D is unclear. This specimen was CD4+ or CD8+ T cells sorted from blood, taken in a trial of the OX40 agonist ivuxolimab. CDR3 residues: CASSFGVFNYGYTF. The CDR3 DNA reads TGTGCCAGCAGTTTTGGTGTCTTCAACTATGGCTACACCTTC.